The clone carrying this T cell receptor beta chain has more than one count but fewer than ten. Its cognate antigen is unknown. The data stem from a study of T cells after posttransplantation cyclophosphamide. The study, taken as a whole, reports: Recipient CMV seropositivity and CMV reactivation strongly tracked TRB clonality.

The CDR3 is 14 amino acids. With V trimmed by 4 bases and J by 3 bases, 4 bases remained unmatched. Germline lookup yields CDR1 SGHDT and CDR2 YYEEEE. A marrow graft followed busulfan-fludarabine conditioning, with cyclophosphamide on days +3 and +4. Clones were sequenced by immunoSEQ multiplex PCR, and TCRdb holds only the in-frame ones, with some missing. The profile shows around 17,000 clones, roughly 80% of them singletons. The source material was CD8+ T cells sorted from PBMCs, sampled 1,700 to 2,000 days after a stem cell transplant with posttransplant cyclophosphamide. V usage is TRBV5-6 and J usage is TRBJ1-5, with 7 bases that match TRBD1. This receptor was obtained from a female patient in her forties or fifties who received an allogeneic stem cell transplant from a related donor, was CMV-positive, and had no GVHD. Some T cells may be transferred from the graft donor. The CDR3 spells CASSHRGTNQPQHF. The DNA for the CDR3 is TGTGCCAGCAGCCACAGGGGCACCAATCAGCCCCAGCATTTT. Drawing the rest from reference TRBV5-6 and TRBJ1-5, the complete variable domain is DAGVTQSPTHLIKTRGQQVTLRCSPKSGHDTVSWYQQALGQGPQFIFQYYEEEERQRGNFPDRFSGHQFPNYSSELNVNALLLGDSALYLCASSHRGTNQPQHFGDGTRLSIL.